Listed below are T cell receptor beta chains from one sample, sequenced in a study of blood T cell repertoires in COVID-19. Sequenced by immunoSEQ multiplex PCR; TCRdb stores in-frame clones only, minus some. The top ten clones hold more than 4.5% of a sample with approximately 240,000 clones, 84% of them seen once. Specimen: peripheral blood. The origin of the receptors is a woman aged 60-70 years who had recovered from COVID-19. Both conserved end residues are part of each CDR3. D genes are given only for firm matches.

>TRBJ1-4|TRBV9|NA
TGTGCCAGCAGCGTAGGGCCGTCTAATGAAAAACTGTTTTTT
CASSVGPSNEKLFF
>TRBJ2-7|TRBV30|NA
TGTGCCTGGAGAGGGGACGAGCAGTACTTC
CAWRGDEQYF
>TRBJ1-1|TRBV7-9|TRBD1
TGTGCCAGCAGCCCTCTCGGACAGGGTACCACTGAAGCTTTCTTT
CASSPLGQGTTEAFF
>TRBJ2-7|TRBV29-1|NA
TGCAGCGTTGAAACCCGAGACTACGAGCAGTACTTC
CSVETRDYEQYF
>TRBJ2-7|TRBV7-9|NA
TGTGCCAGCAGCACTGACAGGGGAGGGTCCTACGAGCAGTACTTC
CASSTDRGGSYEQYF
>TRBJ1-3|TRBV7-2|NA
TGTGCCAGCAGCTTAACAGTTTTTTCCTCTGGAAACACCATATATTTT
CASSLTVFSSGNTIYF
>TRBJ2-3|TRBV7-3|TRBD2
TGTGCCAGCAGCTTAACCTTGGTAGGAGCGGGGGGGCTCGATACGCAGTATTTT
CASSLTLVGAGGLDTQYF
>TRBJ1-4|TRBV5-1|NA
TGCGCCAGCAGCTCGCCGGGCCAGGGTCATGAAAAACTGTTTTTT
CASSSPGQGHEKLFF
>TRBJ2-2|TRBV9|NA
TGTGCCAGCAGCGTACGCAGGGTTCCCGGGGAGCTGTTTTTT
CASSVRRVPGELFF
>TRBJ1-2|TRBV7-3|TRBD1
TGTGCCAGCAGCTTAACCCCGGGACAGAGTGATGGCTACACCTTC
CASSLTPGQSDGYTF
>TRBJ2-7|TRBV4-3|TRBD2
TGCGCCAGCAGCCCAGCCGGGAGGGCCTACGAGCAGTACTTC
CASSPAGRAYEQYF